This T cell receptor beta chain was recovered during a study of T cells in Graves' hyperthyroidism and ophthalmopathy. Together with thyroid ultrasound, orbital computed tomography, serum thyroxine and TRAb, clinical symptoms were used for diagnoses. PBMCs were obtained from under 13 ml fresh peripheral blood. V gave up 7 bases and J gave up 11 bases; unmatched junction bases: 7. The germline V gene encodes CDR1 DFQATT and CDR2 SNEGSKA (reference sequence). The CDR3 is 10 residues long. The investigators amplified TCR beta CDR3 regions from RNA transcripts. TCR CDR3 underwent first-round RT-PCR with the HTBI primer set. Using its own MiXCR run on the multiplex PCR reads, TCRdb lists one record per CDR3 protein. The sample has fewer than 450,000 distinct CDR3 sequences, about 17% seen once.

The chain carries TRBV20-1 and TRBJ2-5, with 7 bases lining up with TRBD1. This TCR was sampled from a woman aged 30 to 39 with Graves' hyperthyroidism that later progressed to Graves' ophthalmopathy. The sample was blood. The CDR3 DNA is TGCAGTGTCCTGAGGGGGCCTCAGTACTTC. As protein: CSVLRGPQYF.